This T cell receptor beta chain was observed in a study of STAT5B mutations in CD4+ large granular lymphocyte leukemia. The CDR3 length is 14 residues. The V end lost 2 bases, the J end lost 2 bases, and 9 bases lay between the germline ends. The germline CDR1 and CDR2 sequences are SGHVS and FQNEAQ. Study observations and caveats: Main leukemic clonotypes were patient-specific, but more than 20% appeared at low frequency elsewhere.

The assay was run at survey level. Some clones are missing from TCRdb's copy, which holds only in-frame ones; the method was immunoSEQ multiplex PCR. The sample carries some 30,000 clones, over 80% recorded once. Control samples were healthy donors' buffy coats. This clone was seen a few times. Its antigen is as yet unknown. Sequenced input: CD4+ T cells from blood buffy coats. This TCR came from a human donor in good health. This chain links TRBV7-8 with TRBJ1-2; no definite D call. The CDR3 protein is CASSLTGVNYGYTF. As DNA, the CDR3 is TGTGCCAGCAGCTTAACCGGGGTCAACTATGGCTACACCTTC.